This TCR beta chain was sequenced for a study of OX40 agonist ivuxolimab in advanced cancers. Concerning the study at large: Ivuxolimab was a fully human IgG2 agonistic monoclonal antibody targeting the costimulatory receptor OX40 (CD134). Peripheral TCRbeta sequencing was intended to test whether TCR sequence diversity was altered and clonal T-cell expansion was caused by ivuxolimab. In the dose-escalation cohort, 82.7% of patients were male, and the mean age was roughly 60 years, with a range of about 23 to 85. Intravenous ivuxolimab was administered to patients every 2 weeks at six dose levels: 0.01, 0.1, 0.3, 1.5, 3 and 10 mg/kg. Among the roughly 50 dose-escalation patients, approximately 20 had hepatocellular carcinoma, about 15 melanoma, 9 renal cell carcinoma and 9 head and neck cancer. Patients were allowed to have had prior anti-PD-1, anti-PD-L1 or anti-CTLA-4 therapy, and 40% of the dose-escalation patients had previously received checkpoint inhibitors. Partial responses occurred in three dose-escalation patients: two with cutaneous melanoma and one with hepatocellular carcinoma. The paper covers the monotherapy dose-escalation part of the phase I ivuxolimab trial, which included N ≈ 57 patients. Overall results and qualifications from the work: After ivuxolimab, more expanded clones were found on average in CD8+ T cells than in CD4+ T cells. Partial responders in the 0.1-3.0 mg/kg groups had among the lowest normalized peripheral clonal expansion, especially among CD8+ T cells. At doses of 0.1 to 3.0 mg/kg, clonal expansion of both CD4+ and CD8+ blood T cells was observed from baseline to week 6. Which antigens the clonally expanded peripheral T cells were specific for was not determined. Low levels of normalized T-cell clonal expansion were also seen in some patients who did not respond.

For sequencing of the TCRbeta CDR3 region, genomic DNA was extracted from the sorted cells. The immunoSEQ Assay was used to sequence the TCRbeta CDR3 regions. In its TCRdb copy, this immuneACCESS table keeps in-frame sequences only and misses some clones. Where compared with another copy, unresolved V genes explain less than half of these, and the others have no known cause. For this sample the table gives 84,000 or so clones, of which around nine tenths were detected only once. The ten largest clones represent 0.4% to 0.55% of the sample. With respect to this clone: What antigen it recognizes has not been identified. Base qualities were left out, and no much larger clone turns up one base away.

The trial excluded patients who had a history of autoimmune disease or were on systemic immunosuppression. Peripheral blood for TCR sequencing was drawn from every dose cohort at baseline, at cycle 4 day 1 and at cycle 7 day 1. Samples came from an open-label, multicenter, first-in-human phase I dose-escalation trial of ivuxolimab. The trial enrolled adults with locally advanced or metastatic head and neck squamous cell, hepatocellular, melanoma or renal cell carcinoma. Before TCR sequencing, CD4+ T cells and CD8+ T cells from peripheral blood were sorted into separate populations. The CDR3 goes from the cysteine to the phenylalanine over 12 residues. Only the CDR3 DNA stays, 36 bases, in frame from base 1. V is clipped by 8 bases and J by 0 bases, and the sequence between their germline boundaries is 6 bases long. In the germline V gene (reference sequence), CDR1 corresponds to LNHDA and CDR2 to SQIVND.

The source material was CD4+ or CD8+ T cells sorted from blood, sampled in a trial of the OX40 agonist ivuxolimab. This TCR was sampled from an adult with an advanced solid tumor such as melanoma, head and neck, liver or kidney cancer. This chain is built from TRBV19 and TRBJ2-3; no confident D gene assignment can be made. The DNA sequence is as follows: TGTGCCAGTCAGACTAGCACAGATACGCAGTATTTT. It encodes CASQTSTDTQYF.